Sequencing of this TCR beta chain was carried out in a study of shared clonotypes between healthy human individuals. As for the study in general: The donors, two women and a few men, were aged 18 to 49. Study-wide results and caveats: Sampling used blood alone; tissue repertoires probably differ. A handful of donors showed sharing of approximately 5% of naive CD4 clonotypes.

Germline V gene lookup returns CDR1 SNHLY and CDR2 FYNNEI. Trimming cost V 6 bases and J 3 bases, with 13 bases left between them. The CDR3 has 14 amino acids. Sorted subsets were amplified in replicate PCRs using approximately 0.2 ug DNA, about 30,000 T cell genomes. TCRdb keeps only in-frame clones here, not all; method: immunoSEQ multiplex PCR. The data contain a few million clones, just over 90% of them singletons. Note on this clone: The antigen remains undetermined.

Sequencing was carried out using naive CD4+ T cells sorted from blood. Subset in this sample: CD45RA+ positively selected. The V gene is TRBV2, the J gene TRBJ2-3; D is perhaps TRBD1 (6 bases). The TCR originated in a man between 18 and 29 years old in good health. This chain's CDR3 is CASRKLQGTDTQYF. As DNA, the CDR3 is TGTGCCAGCAGGAAACTTCAGGGGACAGATACGCAGTATTTT.